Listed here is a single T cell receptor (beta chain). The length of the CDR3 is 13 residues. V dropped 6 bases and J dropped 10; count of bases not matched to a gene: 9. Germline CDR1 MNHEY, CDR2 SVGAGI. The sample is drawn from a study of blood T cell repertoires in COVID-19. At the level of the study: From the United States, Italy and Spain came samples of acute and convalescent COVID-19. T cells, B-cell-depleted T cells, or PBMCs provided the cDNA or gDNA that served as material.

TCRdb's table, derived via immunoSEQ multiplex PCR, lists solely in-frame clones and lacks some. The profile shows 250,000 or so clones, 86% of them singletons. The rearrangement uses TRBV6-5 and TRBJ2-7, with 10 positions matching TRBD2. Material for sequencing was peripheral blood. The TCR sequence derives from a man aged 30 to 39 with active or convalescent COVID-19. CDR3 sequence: CASRPLAGDLQYF. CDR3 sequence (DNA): TGTGCCAGCAGGCCTCTAGCGGGGGATCTTCAGTACTTC.